The following is a T cell receptor (beta chain) sequence with its context. Its matching antigen is unknown. The V gene end was trimmed by 2 bases and the J gene end by 0 bases; junction bases not matched to a gene: 7. This CDR3 has 17 residues. Germline V gene data show CDR1 as LGHNA and CDR2 as YNFKEQ. The sample originates from a study of T cell responses to AZD1222 COVID-19 vaccine. Findings and caveats of the study: At baseline, just 5 or 6 AZD1222 recipients tested seropositive.

Repertoires were generated with immunoSEQ multiplex PCR, while TCRdb's copy carries only in-frame clones and drops some. The repertoire has hundreds of thousands of clones, just over 90% of them found once; the top ten carry roughly 1%. This TCR came from an adult in good health. This chain uses TRBV4-2 with TRBJ1-5; 7 bases align to TRBD1. Sequencing used peripheral blood, obtained on day 0 of MenACWY control vaccination. CDR3 DNA: TGTGCCAGCAGCCAAAGGTTTACAGGGGATAGCAATCAGCCCCAGCATTTT. The encoded protein is CASSQRFTGDSNQPQHF.